This T cell receptor beta chain was sequenced for a study of blood T cell repertoires in COVID-19. Across the whole study: The analysed material was cDNA or gDNA that came from T cells, B-cell-depleted T cells, or PBMCs.

Original analysis: Using reference gene primer amplification, nucleated cell counts were estimated. TCRdb's copy holds only in-frame clones and misses some; the assay was immunoSEQ multiplex PCR. D and trimming were read from the DNA, whereas the V and J calls and clone size are those reported in that table. Among tens of thousands of clones, about 71% were seen once, and the ten largest hold approximately 4%. There are 14 residues in the CDR3. Germline V gene data show CDR1 as MNHEY and CDR2 as SMNVEV (reference sequence). Trimming cost V 2 bases and J 1 base; bases outside gene matches: 0. To note about this clone: Other DNA sequences in the same sample also yield this CDR3.

Input material: peripheral blood. This TCR came from a woman between 50 and 59 years old with acute or convalescent COVID-19. This sequence joins TRBV27 and TRBJ2-3; 7 bases line up with TRBD2. The CDR3 bases are TGTGCCAGCAGTTTAGCGGGGGGCACAGATACGCAGTATTTT. Encoded protein: CASSLAGGTDTQYF.